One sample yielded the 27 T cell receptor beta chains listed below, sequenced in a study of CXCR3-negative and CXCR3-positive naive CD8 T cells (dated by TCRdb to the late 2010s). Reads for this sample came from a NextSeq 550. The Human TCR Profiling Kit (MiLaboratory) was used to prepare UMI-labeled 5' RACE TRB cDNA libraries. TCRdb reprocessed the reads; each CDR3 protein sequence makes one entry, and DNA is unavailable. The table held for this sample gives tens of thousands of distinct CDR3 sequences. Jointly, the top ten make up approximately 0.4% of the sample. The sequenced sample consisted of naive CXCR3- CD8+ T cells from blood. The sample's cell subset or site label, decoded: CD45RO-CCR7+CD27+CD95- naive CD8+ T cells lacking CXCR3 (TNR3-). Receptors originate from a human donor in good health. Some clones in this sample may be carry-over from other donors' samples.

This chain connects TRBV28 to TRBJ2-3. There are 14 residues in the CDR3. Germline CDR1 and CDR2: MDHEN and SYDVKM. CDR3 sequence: CASATISVADTQYF.

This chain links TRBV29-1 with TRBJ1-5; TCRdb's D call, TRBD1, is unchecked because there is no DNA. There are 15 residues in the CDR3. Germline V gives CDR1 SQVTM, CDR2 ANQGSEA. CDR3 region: CSVFRVLPSNQPQHF. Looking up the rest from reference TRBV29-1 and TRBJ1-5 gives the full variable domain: SAVISQKPSRDICQRGTSLTIQCQVDSQVTMMFWYRQQPGQSLTLIATANQGSEATYESGFVIDKFPISRPNLTFSTLTVSNMSPEDSSIYLCSVFRVLPSNQPQHFGDGTRLSIL.

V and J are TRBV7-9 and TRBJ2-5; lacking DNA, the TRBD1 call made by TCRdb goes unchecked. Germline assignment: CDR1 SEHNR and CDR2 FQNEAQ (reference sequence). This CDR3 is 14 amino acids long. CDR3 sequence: CASRHSGTQETQYF.

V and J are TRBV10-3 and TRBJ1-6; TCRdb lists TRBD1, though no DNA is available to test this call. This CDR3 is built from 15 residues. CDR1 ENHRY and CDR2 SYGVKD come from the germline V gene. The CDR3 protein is CAISATGNANSPLHF.

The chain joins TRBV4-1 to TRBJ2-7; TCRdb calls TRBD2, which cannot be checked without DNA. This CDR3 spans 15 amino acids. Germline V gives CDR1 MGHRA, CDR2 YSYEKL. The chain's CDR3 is CASSQDSGRVDEQYF.

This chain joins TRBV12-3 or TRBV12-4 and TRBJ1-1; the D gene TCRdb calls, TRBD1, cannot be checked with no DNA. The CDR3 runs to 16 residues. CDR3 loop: CASSFLPGHRNTEAFF.

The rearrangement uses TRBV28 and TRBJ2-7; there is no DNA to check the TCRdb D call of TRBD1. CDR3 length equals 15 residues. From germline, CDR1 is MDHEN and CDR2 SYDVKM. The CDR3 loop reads CASTPTMTGYYEQYF.

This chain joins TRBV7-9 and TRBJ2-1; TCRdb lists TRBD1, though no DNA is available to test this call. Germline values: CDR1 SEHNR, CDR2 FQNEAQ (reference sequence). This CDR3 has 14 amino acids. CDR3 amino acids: CASSSGQEYNEQFF.

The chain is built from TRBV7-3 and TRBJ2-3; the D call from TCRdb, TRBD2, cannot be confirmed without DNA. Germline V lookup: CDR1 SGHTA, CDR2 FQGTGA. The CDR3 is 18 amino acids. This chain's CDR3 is CASSLTGLAGGSTDTQYF.

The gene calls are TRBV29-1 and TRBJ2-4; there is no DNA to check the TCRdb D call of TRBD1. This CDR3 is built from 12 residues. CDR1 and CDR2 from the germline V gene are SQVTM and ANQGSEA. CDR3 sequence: CSVGTGHDIQYF.

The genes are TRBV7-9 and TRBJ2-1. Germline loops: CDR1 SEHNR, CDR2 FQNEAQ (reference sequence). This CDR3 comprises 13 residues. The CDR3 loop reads CASSLSSYNEQFF.

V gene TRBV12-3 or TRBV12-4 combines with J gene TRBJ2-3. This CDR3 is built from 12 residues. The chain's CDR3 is CASSLYQDTQYF.

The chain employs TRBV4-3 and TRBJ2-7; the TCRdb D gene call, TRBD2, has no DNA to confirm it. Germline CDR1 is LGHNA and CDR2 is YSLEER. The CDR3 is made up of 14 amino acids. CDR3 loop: CASSRSGDPYEQYF.

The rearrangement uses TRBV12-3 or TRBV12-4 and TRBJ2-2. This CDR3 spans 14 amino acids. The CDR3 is CASRGSSGTGELFF.

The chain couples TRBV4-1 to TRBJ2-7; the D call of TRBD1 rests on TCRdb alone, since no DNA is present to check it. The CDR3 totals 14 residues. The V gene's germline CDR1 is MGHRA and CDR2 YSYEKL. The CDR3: CASSEARGLYEQYF.

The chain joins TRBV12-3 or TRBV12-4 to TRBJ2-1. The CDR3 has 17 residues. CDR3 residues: CASSLYSVTGLYNEQFF.

The CDR3 spells CSVEDRGGGFSYNEQFF. The V gene is TRBV29-1, the J gene TRBJ2-1; TCRdb lists TRBD1, though no DNA is available to test this call. CDR1 and CDR2 (germline): SQVTM, ANQGSEA. The CDR3 spans 17 residues.

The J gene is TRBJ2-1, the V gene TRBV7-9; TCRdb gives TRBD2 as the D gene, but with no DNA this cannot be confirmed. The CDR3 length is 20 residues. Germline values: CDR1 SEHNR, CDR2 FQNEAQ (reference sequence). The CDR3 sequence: CASSLVKTASGESSYNEQFF.

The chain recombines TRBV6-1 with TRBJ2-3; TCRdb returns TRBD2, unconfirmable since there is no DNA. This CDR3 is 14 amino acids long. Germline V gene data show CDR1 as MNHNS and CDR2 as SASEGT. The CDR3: CASCRGESTDTQYF.

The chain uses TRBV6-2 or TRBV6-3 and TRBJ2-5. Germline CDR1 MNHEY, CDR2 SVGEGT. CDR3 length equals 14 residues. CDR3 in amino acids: CATAEAVYQETQYF.

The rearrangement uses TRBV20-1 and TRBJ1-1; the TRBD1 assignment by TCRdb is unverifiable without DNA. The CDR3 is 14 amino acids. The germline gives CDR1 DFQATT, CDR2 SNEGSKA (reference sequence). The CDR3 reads CSAWTAYMNTEAFF.

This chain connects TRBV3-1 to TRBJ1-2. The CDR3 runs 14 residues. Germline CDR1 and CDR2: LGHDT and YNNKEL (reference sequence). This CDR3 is CASSQDVGLGGYTF.

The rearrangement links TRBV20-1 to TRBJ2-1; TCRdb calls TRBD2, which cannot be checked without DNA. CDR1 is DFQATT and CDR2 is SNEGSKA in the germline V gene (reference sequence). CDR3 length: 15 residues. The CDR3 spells CRGPWELAGGHEQLF.

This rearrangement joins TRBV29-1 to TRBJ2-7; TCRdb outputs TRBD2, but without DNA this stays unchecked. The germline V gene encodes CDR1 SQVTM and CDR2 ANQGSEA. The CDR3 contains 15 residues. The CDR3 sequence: CSVEDTEGGPYEQYF.

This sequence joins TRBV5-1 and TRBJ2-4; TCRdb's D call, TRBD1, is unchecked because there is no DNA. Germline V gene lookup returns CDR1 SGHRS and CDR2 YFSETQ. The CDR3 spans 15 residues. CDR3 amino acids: CASSPGTGRKNIQYF. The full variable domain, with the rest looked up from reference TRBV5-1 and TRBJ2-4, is KAGVTQTPRYLIKTRGQQVTLSCSPISGHRSVSWYQQTPGQGLQFLFEYFSETQRNKGNFPGRFSGRQFSNSRSEMNVSTLELGDSALYLCASSPGTGRKNIQYFGAGTRLSVL.

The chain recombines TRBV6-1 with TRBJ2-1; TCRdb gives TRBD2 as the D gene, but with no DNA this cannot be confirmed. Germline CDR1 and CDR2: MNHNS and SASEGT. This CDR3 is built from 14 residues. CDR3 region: CASHLAGTYNEQFF.

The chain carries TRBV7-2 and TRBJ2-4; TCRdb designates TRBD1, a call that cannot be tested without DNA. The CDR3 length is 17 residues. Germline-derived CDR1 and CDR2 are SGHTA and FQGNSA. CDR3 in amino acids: CASSPGQGNSSKNIQYF. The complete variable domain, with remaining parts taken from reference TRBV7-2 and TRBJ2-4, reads GAGVSQSPSNKVTEKGKDVELRCDPISGHTALYWYRQSLGQGLEFLIYFQGNSAPDKSGLPSDRFSAERTGGSVSTLTIQRTQQEDSAVYLCASSPGQGNSSKNIQYFGAGTRLSVL.